A selection of T cell receptor beta chains follows, all from one sample in a study of blood T cell repertoires in COVID-19. Sequencing was performed with immunoSEQ multiplex PCR; in TCRdb, only in-frame clones are kept and a portion is missing. The sample lists a few hundred thousand clones, 85% to 90% occurring once. The sequenced material came from PBMCs or T cells enriched from blood (not recorded which). All receptors derive from a woman aged 18-29 years who had recovered from COVID-19. Both conserved end residues are part of each CDR3. The D gene is left open where the match is weak. Not all rows give a size; the values are once, few, many and, for expanded clones, a class.

clone size: NA
D gene: NA
V gene: TRBV5-4
J gene: TRBJ2-3
CDR3 DNA: TGTGCCAGCAGCTTGGCCGGGATTGGAGAAGATACGCAGTATTTT
CDR3 protein: CASSLAGIGEDTQYF

clone size: NA
D gene: TRBD1
V gene: TRBV30
J gene: TRBJ1-2
CDR3 DNA: TGTGCCTCCCCGGGACAGGGGGCGGGGGGCTACACCTTC
CDR3 protein: CASPGQGAGGYTF

clone size: NA
D gene: NA
V gene: TRBV12-5
J gene: TRBJ2-1
CDR3 DNA: TGTGCTAGTGGTTTGGTACTGGCGGGGTTATCCTACAATGAGCAGTTCTTC
CDR3 protein: CASGLVLAGLSYNEQFF

clone size: NA
D gene: NA
V gene: TRBV5-4
J gene: TRBJ1-2
CDR3 DNA: TGTGCCAGCAGCTTGGGGCAGGGAGGCTACACCTTC
CDR3 protein: CASSLGQGGYTF

clone size: NA
D gene: TRBD1
V gene: TRBV24-1
J gene: TRBJ1-2
CDR3 DNA: TGTGCCACCAGTCTGACAGGGGTCCATGGCTACACCTTC
CDR3 protein: CATSLTGVHGYTF

clone size: NA
D gene: NA
V gene: TRBV5-1
J gene: TRBJ2-5
CDR3 DNA: TGCGCCAGCAGCCTGTGGGCGGGAGAGACCCAGTACTTC
CDR3 protein: CASSLWAGETQYF

clone size: NA
D gene: TRBD1
V gene: TRBV6-2/TRBV6-3
J gene: TRBJ2-7
CDR3 DNA: TGTGCCAGCAGTTGGGACAGGCTCTACGAGCAGTACTTC
CDR3 protein: CASSWDRLYEQYF

clone size: NA
D gene: TRBD2
V gene: TRBV6-1
J gene: TRBJ2-3
CDR3 DNA: TGTGCCAGCAGTGGAAGAAGCGGGGGGGACACAGATACGCAGTATTTT
CDR3 protein: CASSGRSGGDTDTQYF

clone size: NA
D gene: TRBD2
V gene: TRBV11-2
J gene: TRBJ2-1
CDR3 DNA: TGTGCCAGCAGCTCCTTAGCGGGAGAGGTCGATGAGCAGTTCTTC
CDR3 protein: CASSSLAGEVDEQFF

clone size: NA
D gene: TRBD2
V gene: TRBV3-1/TRBV3-2
J gene: TRBJ2-1
CDR3 DNA: TGTGCCAGCAGCCGAGGACTAGGTGGGAGGCAGTTCTTC
CDR3 protein: CASSRGLGGRQFF

clone size: once
D gene: TRBD1
V gene: TRBV9
J gene: TRBJ2-1
CDR3 DNA: TGTGCCAGCAGCCCCGGGACAGGGGCTCCCGACAATGAGCAGTTCTTC
CDR3 protein: CASSPGTGAPDNEQFF

clone size: once
D gene: NA
V gene: TRBV5-6
J gene: TRBJ1-4
CDR3 DNA: TGTGCCAGCAGCTTCGACAGAAATGAAAAACTGTTTTTT
CDR3 protein: CASSFDRNEKLFF

clone size: NA
D gene: NA
V gene: TRBV5-1
J gene: TRBJ1-1
CDR3 DNA: TGCGCCAGCCACTGGGGGGGAGTGGGTGAAGCTTTCTTT
CDR3 protein: CASHWGGVGEAFF

clone size: NA
D gene: TRBD2
V gene: TRBV4-1
J gene: TRBJ2-3
CDR3 DNA: TGCGCCAGCAGCCCAACCTCTAGCGGGGGTTGGATAGATACGCAGTATTTT
CDR3 protein: CASSPTSSGGWIDTQYF

clone size: NA
D gene: TRBD1
V gene: TRBV2
J gene: TRBJ2-6
CDR3 DNA: TGTGCCAGCAGTAGGGGGCGTGGGGCCAACGTCCTGACTTTC
CDR3 protein: CASSRGRGANVLTF

clone size: once
D gene: NA
V gene: TRBV4-1
J gene: TRBJ1-2
CDR3 DNA: TGCGCCAGCAGAGGACAGCCTAACTATGGCTACACCTTC
CDR3 protein: CASRGQPNYGYTF

clone size: NA
D gene: TRBD1
V gene: TRBV30
J gene: TRBJ1-2
CDR3 DNA: TGTGCCTGGAGTCCGGGACAGGGGTTTTTGGGCTACACCTTC
CDR3 protein: CAWSPGQGFLGYTF

clone size: NA
D gene: TRBD2
V gene: TRBV9
J gene: TRBJ2-1
CDR3 DNA: TGTGCCAGCAGCACAGATTTGGGACTAGGGGGCAATGAGCAGTTCTTC
CDR3 protein: CASSTDLGLGGNEQFF

clone size: NA
D gene: NA
V gene: TRBV3-1/TRBV3-2
J gene: TRBJ2-7
CDR3 DNA: TGTGCCAGCAGCCAAGAGGGACTCGGGCAGTACTTC
CDR3 protein: CASSQEGLGQYF

clone size: NA
D gene: NA
V gene: TRBV28
J gene: TRBJ1-3
CDR3 DNA: TGTGCCAGCAGTTTCAGTTCCCACTCTGGAAACACCATATATTTT
CDR3 protein: CASSFSSHSGNTIYF

clone size: NA
D gene: NA
V gene: TRBV6-5
J gene: TRBJ2-1
CDR3 DNA: TGTGCCAGCAGTTATCAGGACTGGAATGAGCAGTTCTTC
CDR3 protein: CASSYQDWNEQFF

clone size: few
D gene: TRBD1
V gene: TRBV13
J gene: TRBJ2-2
CDR3 DNA: TGTGCCAGCAGCGAATGGACAGGGGGCATCGGGGAGCTGTTTTTT
CDR3 protein: CASSEWTGGIGELFF

clone size: once
D gene: NA
V gene: TRBV12-3/TRBV12-4
J gene: TRBJ1-2
CDR3 DNA: TGTGCCAGCGCTTCAAGGGGCTATGGCTACACCTTC
CDR3 protein: CASASRGYGYTF

clone size: NA
D gene: TRBD2
V gene: TRBV18
J gene: TRBJ2-5
CDR3 DNA: TGTGCCAGCTCATCCACGGGGGGAGGTCGAGAGACCCAGTACTTC
CDR3 protein: CASSSTGGGRETQYF

clone size: NA
D gene: TRBD1
V gene: TRBV9
J gene: TRBJ1-2
CDR3 DNA: TGTGCCAGCAGCGTCGGGACAGGGGGTGGCTACACCTTC
CDR3 protein: CASSVGTGGGYTF

clone size: NA
D gene: TRBD1
V gene: TRBV9
J gene: TRBJ1-2
CDR3 DNA: TGTGCCAGCAGCTCATCCGGGACAGGGGGAGGCGGTGGCTACACCTTC
CDR3 protein: CASSSSGTGGGGGYTF